Given below is one T cell receptor (beta chain) in context. Before being deemed recovered, Cohort 3 donors had two negative PCRs, clearance, or symptom resolution. This sample stems from a study of blood T cell repertoires in COVID-19. Study details: T cells, B-cell-depleted T cells, or PBMCs provided the cDNA or gDNA that served as material.

Authors' methods: It was from reference gene primer amplification that nucleated cell counts were estimated. Clones were sequenced by immunoSEQ multiplex PCR, and TCRdb holds only the in-frame ones, with some missing. That table supplies the V and J calls and clone size; D and trimming were determined from the DNA. Altogether fewer than 150,000 clones are present, under 85% being singletons, with the ten largest covering 18%. CDR1 and CDR2 (germline): SGDLS, YYNGEE. The V and J ends lost 0 bases and 5 bases respectively, with 8 bases between them. CDR3 length: 13 amino acids. The rearrangement uses TRBV9 and TRBJ2-5; D not resolved. The sample comprised PBMCs or T cells enriched from blood (not recorded which). This clonotype was obtained from a man between 25 and 39 years old who had recovered from COVID-19. The CDR3 DNA reads as TGTGCCAGCAGCGTAGATGGTGCGGAGACCCAGTACTTC. Encoded protein: CASSVDGAETQYF.